This entry lists 26 T cell receptor beta chains sequenced from one sample in a study of neurological immune-mediated disorders. TCRdb re-called the 5' RACE reads through MiXCR, storing one row per CDR3 protein. The sample shows tens of thousands of distinct CDR3 sequences, approximately 2.4% of them seen only once. Material for sequencing was PBMCs. These receptors were collected from a middle-aged man with multiple sclerosis.

This clonotype was found a few times. The CDR3 DNA is TGTGCAAGTCGCTTACTCGTGGCAGGGCCAGTGGGCTTCTACGAGCAGTACTTC. It translates to CASRLLVAGPVGFYEQYF. This chain uses TRBV12-2 with TRBJ2-7; the tabulated D call, TRBD2, remains unverified against the DNA. TRBV12-2 is classified as a pseudogene. The CDR3 length is 18 residues.

This clonotype was observed at least ten times. J is TRBJ1-1 and V is TRBV5-6, with D possibly matching TRBD1 (5 bases). Germline CDR1 is SGHDT and CDR2 is YYEEEE. The CDR3 runs to 12 residues. Trimming took 5 bases from V and 6 from J, leaving 11 bases between them. Written as DNA, the CDR3 is TGTGCCAGCAGTTGGGGGGGACCTGAAGCTTTCTTT. This gives the protein CASSWGGPEAFF.

This clonotype was observed many times. The chain couples TRBV20-1 to TRBJ2-7; 10 bases fit TRBD2. The CDR3 runs to 15 residues. From germline, CDR1 is DFQATT and CDR2 SNEGSKA (reference sequence). V was pared by 2 bases and J by 1 base, with 5 bases of the junction left unmatched. Written as DNA, the CDR3 is TGCAGTGCTAGATCTAGCGGGGGATCATCCTACGAGCAGTACTTC. Translation gives CSARSSGGSSYEQYF.

This clonotype has a count of ten or more. V usage is TRBV29-1 and J usage is TRBJ2-7; D may be TRBD1 (6 bases). CDR3 length equals 15 residues. V lost 4 bases, J lost 1 base, and 17 bases lay in between. Per the germline V gene, CDR1 is SQVTM and CDR2 is ANQGSEA. CDR3 loop: CSVAGQNHPSYEQYF. DNA of the CDR3: TGCAGCGTTGCGGGACAAAACCACCCATCCTACGAGCAGTACTTC.

This clonotype showed up many times. The chain has TRBV4-3 and TRBJ2-2; unclear D gene. The germline V gene has CDR1 LGHNA and CDR2 YSLEER. The CDR3 covers 18 residues. The ends were cut back, 3 bases at V and 10 bases at J, with 27 bases in the middle. Written as DNA, the CDR3 is TGCGCCAGCAGCCAGGCCTGGGGTCAGGCCCTCGGTGGTGCGGAGCTGTTTTTT. Residues: CASSQAWGQALGGAELFF.

In its sample, this clonotype was seen many times. This chain joins TRBV7-2 and TRBJ2-1, with TRBD2 as a possible D gene (7 bases). The CDR3 has 17 residues. Germline CDR1 reads SGHTA; CDR2 reads FQGNSA. Trimming took off 5 bases at V and 4 bases at J, with 21 bases between the two ends. This CDR3 reads CASSPPPGGPSYNEQFF. The CDR3 DNA is TGTGCCAGCAGCCCCCCCCCGGGGGGCCCCTCTTACAATGAGCAGTTCTTC.

The sample holds many counts of this clonotype. The chain recombines TRBV6-6 with TRBJ2-7; 9 bases map to TRBD2. Germline loops: CDR1 MNHNY, CDR2 SVGAGI (reference sequence). Trimming removed 0 bases from V and 1 base from J; junction bases left unmatched: 10. The CDR3 is made up of 18 amino acids. CDR3 coding DNA: TGTGCCAGCAGTTACTCGGGCGCGGGGGGGCCCCAATCCTACGAGCAGTACTTC. This sequence encodes CASSYSGAGGPQSYEQYF.

This clonotype was seen repeatedly, ten times or more. This chain links TRBV29-1 with TRBJ2-1; D is possibly TRBD2 (5 bases). Trimming removed 5 bases from V and 8 bases from J, with 13 bases in between. Germline CDR1 reads SQVTM; CDR2 reads ANQGSEA. There are 12 residues in the CDR3. CDR3 bases: TGCAGCGTTCGGCCTTACGGGGATGAGCAGTTCTTC. Translating gives CSVRPYGDEQFF.

Worth noting for this clonotype: A read error is possible here, since a much larger clone lies one base away. The chain uses TRBV12-5 and TRBJ1-1; D remains unclear. Trimming shortened V by 2 bases and J by 1 base, and 5 bases separated the two germline ends. This CDR3 contains 13 residues. CDR1 is LGHNT and CDR2 is FRNRAP in the germline V gene. CDR3 residues: CASGLQRNTEAFF. CDR3 nucleotides: TGTGCTAGTGGTTTGCAGAGGAACACTGAAGCTTTCTTT.

This chain links TRBV12-3 or TRBV12-4 with TRBJ2-7, with D tentatively TRBD2 (5 bases). This CDR3 spans 14 amino acids. V was pared by 6 bases and J by 3 bases, with 15 bases between. The CDR3 DNA is TGTGCCAGCAGCCGGACTTATGGAAGCTACGAGCAGTACTTC. Protein product: CASSRTYGSYEQYF.

This clonotype was counted ten times or more. The genes are TRBV7-9 and TRBJ1-1; no clear D gene. The V gene lost 5 bases and the J gene lost 1 base, with 17 bases spanning the gap. The CDR3 contains 16 residues. The germline CDR1 and CDR2 sequences are SEHNR and FQNEAQ (reference sequence). In DNA, the CDR3 is TGTGCCAGCAGCCCCGGGGATAAGGTAGCGAACACTGAAGCTTTCTTT. This encodes CASSPGDKVANTEAFF.

This clonotype was seen at least ten times. The gene calls are TRBV3-1 and TRBJ1-2; no firm D call. The CDR3 loop spans 15 amino acids. Germline CDR1 reads LGHDT; CDR2 reads YNNKEL (reference sequence). V lost 1 base, J lost 0 bases, and 9 bases lay in between. The CDR3 loop reads CASSQGTEANYGYTF. CDR3 DNA: TGTGCCAGCAGCCAAGGAACAGAAGCTAACTATGGCTACACCTTC.

This clonotype has at least ten counts. V and J are TRBV12-3 or TRBV12-4 and TRBJ1-2; TRBD1 might be the D (5 bases). V lost 3 bases and J 4 bases, leaving 9 bases between the germline ends. The CDR3 extends over 13 amino acids. The CDR3 here is CASSLTDVYGYTF. The CDR3, as DNA: TGTGCCAGCAGTTTGACAGACGTCTATGGCTACACCTTC.

At least ten counts were recorded for this clonotype. This chain links TRBV9 with TRBJ2-3; no clear D gene. The germline V gene has CDR1 SGDLS and CDR2 YYNGEE. The CDR3 runs to 13 residues. Trimming stripped 3 bases from V and 6 bases from J, with 11 bases between. The CDR3 spells CASSAQQRDTQYF. For the CDR3, the DNA is TGTGCCAGCAGCGCCCAACAGAGGGATACGCAGTATTTT. Together with reference TRBV9 and TRBJ2-3, the CDR3 gives the full variable domain: DSGVTQTPKHLITATGQRVTLRCSPRSGDLSVYWYQQSLDQGLQFLIQYYNGEERAKGNILERFSAQQFPDLHSELNLSSLELGDSALYFCASSAQQRDTQYFGPGTRLTVL.

The sample holds many counts of this clonotype. The chain links TRBV14 to TRBJ2-1, with 9 bases aligning to TRBD1. Germline V CDR1 and CDR2: SGHDN, FVKESK. The V gene end was trimmed by 6 bases and the J gene end by 7 bases; junction bases not matched to a gene: 10. The CDR3 totals 15 residues. The CDR3 here is CASRPGTGILNEQFF. CDR3 nucleotide sequence: TGTGCCAGCAGGCCAGGGACAGGGATTTTAAATGAGCAGTTCTTC.

This clonotype was observed a few times. Being one base from a much bigger clone, this may be a read error. This chain joins TRBV5-1 and TRBJ2-7, with a tentative D call TRBD1 (6 bases). This CDR3 region has 13 residues. In germline, CDR1 is SGHRS, CDR2 YFSETQ. The CDR3 coding sequence is TGCGCCAGCAGCTTGGGGCTCCGGGAAAGGGGGAGCTTC. Protein sequence: CASSLGLRERGSF.

This clonotype occurred many times. The rearrangement joins TRBV5-1 to TRBJ2-1; the match to TRBD1 covers 7 bases. Germline CDR1 reads SGHRS; CDR2 reads YFSETQ. V lost 1 base and J lost 9; bases outside the gene matches: 16. This CDR3 contains 17 residues. For the CDR3, the DNA is TGCGCCAGCAGCTTGCTCCCCGGGGCAGGGGGTCAACGTGAGCAGTTCTTC. This sequence encodes CASSLLPGAGGQREQFF.

This clonotype has a count of ten or more. One junction end does not reproduce the germline sequence, and a read error may be involved. The V gene is TRBV29-1, the J gene TRBJ1-1; D possibly corresponds to TRBD1 (6 bases). Germline V gene lookup returns CDR1 SQVTM and CDR2 ANQGSEA. The CDR3 has 13 residues. The chain's CDR3 is CSARPGQNSEAFF. CDR3 in DNA: TGCAGCGCTCGCCCCGGACAGAACTCTGAAGCTTTCTTT.

This clonotype was recorded many times. The chain carries TRBV7-6 and TRBJ2-6; the D gene is possibly TRBD1 (6 bases). The CDR3 runs to 16 residues. Germline CDR1 SGHVS, CDR2 FNYEAQ. Trimming removed 2 bases at V and 3 bases at J, with 11 bases between. CDR3 sequence reads: CASSLTGLGGANVLTF. DNA of the CDR3: TGTGCCAGCAGCTTAACAGGGTTGGGTGGGGCCAACGTCCTGACTTTC.

The table lists this clonotype with many counts. V gene TRBV6-5 combines with J gene TRBJ1-4; maybe TRBD1 (5 bases). Looked up from germline, CDR1 is MNHEY and CDR2 is SVGAGI. The V gene lost 8 bases and the J gene lost 0 bases, with 16 bases spanning the gap. CDR3 length: 16 amino acids. The CDR3 DNA is TGTGCCAGCCAACCGGACACCCTTGCAACTAATGAAAAACTGTTTTTT. This translates into CASQPDTLATNEKLFF.

This clonotype was counted many times. The CDR3 DNA sequence: TGCGCCAGCAGTAGGGGGGACCGAAACACTGAAGCTTTCTTT. Translating gives CASSRGDRNTEAFF. The rearrangement joins TRBV5-1 to TRBJ1-1, with D tentatively TRBD1 (6 bases). Germline CDR1 reads SGHRS; CDR2 reads YFSETQ. The CDR3 has 14 residues. The ends were cut back, 5 bases at V and 2 bases at J, with 13 bases in the middle.

At least ten counts were recorded for this clonotype. The rearrangement uses TRBV20-1 and TRBJ1-2; D unresolved. CDR1 and CDR2 from the germline V gene are DFQATT and SNEGSKA (reference sequence). V was pared by 1 base and J by 8 bases, with 8 bases between. The CDR3 extends over 11 amino acids. The CDR3 DNA is TGCAGTGCTAGAGGGCCGGGGGGCTACACCTTC. This gives the protein CSARGPGGYTF.

This clonotype was found many times. This chain uses TRBV20-1 with TRBJ2-7; D is perhaps TRBD1 or TRBD2 (5 bases each). CDR1 is DFQATT and CDR2 is SNEGSKA in the germline V gene (reference sequence). Trimming took 6 bases from V and 1 from J, leaving 16 bases between them. The CDR3 runs 14 residues. The CDR3 here is CSAGRDGDSYEQYF. CDR3 DNA: TGCAGTGCGGGCCGGGACGGAGATTCCTACGAGCAGTACTTC.

This clonotype has just one count. Possible read error: a much larger clone is one base away. The genes are TRBV12-3 or TRBV12-4 and TRBJ2-2; 7 bases are a match to TRBD2. The CDR3 length is 13 residues. The CDR3 is CVSSAGLAGELFF. CDR3 nucleotide sequence: TGTGTCAGCAGTGCCGGACTAGCCGGGGAGCTGTTTTTT.

This clonotype was recorded many times. The J gene is TRBJ1-2, the V gene TRBV7-2; TRBD1 is a possible D gene (5 bases). Germline CDR1 SGHTA, CDR2 FQGNSA. The CDR3 sequence is 13 residues long. Trimming stripped 4 bases from V and 6 bases from J, with 12 bases between. The CDR3 nucleotides read TGTGCCAGCAGCTCTCAAACGGGGGATGGCTACACCTTC. As protein: CASSSQTGDGYTF. The full variable domain, with the rest looked up from reference TRBV7-2 and TRBJ1-2, is GAGVSQSPSNKVTEKGKDVELRCDPISGHTALYWYRQSLGQGLEFLIYFQGNSAPDKSGLPSDRFSAERTGGSVSTLTIQRTQQEDSAVYLCASSSQTGDGYTFGSGTRLTVV.

This clonotype was seen at least ten times. The chain joins TRBV28 to TRBJ1-1; D possibly corresponds to TRBD1 (5 bases). Trimming took off 4 bases at V and 5 bases at J, with 14 bases between the two ends. The length of the CDR3 is 14 residues. The germline gives CDR1 MDHEN, CDR2 SYDVKM. The chain's CDR3 is CASSSPGRGTEAFF. The CDR3 nucleotides read TGTGCCAGCAGTTCCCCGGGGCGAGGAACTGAAGCTTTCTTT.